Presented here are 3 T cell receptor beta chains from one specimen sequenced in a study of T cells after yellow fever vaccination. TCRdb re-called the 5' RACE reads with MiXCR, one entry per CDR3 protein. Among about 4,500 distinct CDR3 sequences, roughly 8% were seen once, and the ten largest hold about three fifths. The sequenced sample was PBMCs, either bulk or a sorted T-cell subset (CD4+, CD8+, memory, or dextramer-sorted; not recorded which), obtained about 49 days after the first yellow fever vaccination. The receptors here all came from a man between 18 and 29 years old who received the YFV17D yellow fever vaccine.

There are many counts of this clonotype. The chain is built from TRBV24-1 and TRBJ1-1; D possibly corresponds to TRBD1 (6 bases). Trimming cost V 4 bases and J 3 bases, with 11 bases left between them. CDR3 length: 14 residues. Per germline, CDR1 KGHDR and CDR2 SFDVKD. This CDR3 reads CATSEYRDDTEAFF. DNA for the CDR3: TGTGCCACCAGTGAATACAGGGATGACACTGAAGCTTTCTTT.

This clonotype was seen repeatedly, ten times or more. V gene TRBV5-1 combines with J gene TRBJ2-1; D ambiguous. Germline assignment: CDR1 SGHRS and CDR2 YFSETQ. This CDR3 is 15 amino acids long. Trimming left V 3 bases short and J 5 bases short, with 15 bases between. The CDR3 here is CASSSPSIEDNEQFF. The CDR3 nucleotides are TGCGCCAGCAGCTCCCCGTCCATAGAGGACAATGAGCAGTTCTTC.

This clonotype was seen at least ten times. This chain's CDR3 is CSVGPSAGNTIYF. The CDR3, as DNA: TGCAGCGTTGGACCCTCGGCTGGAAACACCATATATTTT. This chain connects TRBV29-1 to TRBJ1-3; D gene ambiguous. Germline values: CDR1 SQVTM, CDR2 ANQGSEA. V lost 4 bases and J 2 bases, leaving 9 bases between the germline ends. The CDR3 length is 13 residues. The full variable domain, rest sourced from reference TRBV29-1 and TRBJ1-3, is SAVISQKPSRDICQRGTSLTIQCQVDSQVTMMFWYRQQPGQSLTLIATANQGSEATYESGFVIDKFPISRPNLTFSTLTVSNMSPEDSSIYLCSVGPSAGNTIYFGEGSWLTVV.